This T cell receptor (beta chain) was identified during a study of monozygotic twins with inflammatory bowel disease. The CDR3 runs 12 residues. Germline CDR1 and CDR2: SGHDT and YYEEEE. Added by template switching were UMIs that each held a 6-nucleotide sample barcode. TCRdb re-called the 5' RACE reads and gives one entry per CDR3 protein, without DNA. The sample has 150,000 to 200,000 distinct CDR3 sequences. The sequenced sample was blood. This TCR was recovered from a human donor with ulcerative colitis or Crohn's disease, or a healthy co-twin of an affected twin (not recorded which). This rearrangement joins TRBV5-6 to TRBJ2-6. The CDR3 protein is CASSLPSGVLTF. Variable domain in full (rest from reference TRBV5-6 and TRBJ2-6): DAGVTQSPTHLIKTRGQQVTLRCSPKSGHDTVSWYQQALGQGPQFIFQYYEEEERQRGNFPDRFSGHQFPNYSSELNVNALLLGDSALYLCASSLPSGVLTFGAGSRLTVL.